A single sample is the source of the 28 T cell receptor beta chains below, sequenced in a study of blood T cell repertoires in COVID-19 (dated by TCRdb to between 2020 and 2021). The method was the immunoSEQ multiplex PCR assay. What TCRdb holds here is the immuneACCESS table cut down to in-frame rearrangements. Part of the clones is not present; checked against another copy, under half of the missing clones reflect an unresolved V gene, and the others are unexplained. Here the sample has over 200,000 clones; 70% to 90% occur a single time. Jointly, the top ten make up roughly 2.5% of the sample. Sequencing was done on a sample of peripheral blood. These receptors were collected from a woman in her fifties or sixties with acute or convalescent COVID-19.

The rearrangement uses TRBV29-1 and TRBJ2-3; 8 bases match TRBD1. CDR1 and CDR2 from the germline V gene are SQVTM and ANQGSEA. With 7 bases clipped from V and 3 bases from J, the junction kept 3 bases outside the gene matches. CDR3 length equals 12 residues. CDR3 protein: CSDRGITDTQYF. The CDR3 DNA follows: TGCAGCGACAGGGGGATAACAGATACGCAGTATTTT.

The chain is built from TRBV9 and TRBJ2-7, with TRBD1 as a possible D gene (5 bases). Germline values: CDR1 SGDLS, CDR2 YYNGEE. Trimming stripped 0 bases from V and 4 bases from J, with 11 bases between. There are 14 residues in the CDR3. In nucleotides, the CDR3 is TGTGCCAGCAGCGTAGATGGCAGGGCATACGAGCAGTACTTC. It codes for CASSVDGRAYEQYF.

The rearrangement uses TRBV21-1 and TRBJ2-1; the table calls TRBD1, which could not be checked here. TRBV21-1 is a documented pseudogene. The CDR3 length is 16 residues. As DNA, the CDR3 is TGTGCCAGCAGCAAAGACCGGGACAGACTACCCAATGAGCAGTTCTTC. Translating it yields CASSKDRDRLPNEQFF.

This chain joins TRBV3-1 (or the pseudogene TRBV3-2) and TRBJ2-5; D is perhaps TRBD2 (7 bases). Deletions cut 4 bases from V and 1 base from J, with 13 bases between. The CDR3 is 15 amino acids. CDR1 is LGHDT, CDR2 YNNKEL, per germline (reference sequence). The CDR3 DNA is TGTGCCAGCAGCCTTCGAGGGGGGGTCCAAGAGACCCAGTACTTC. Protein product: CASSLRGGVQETQYF.

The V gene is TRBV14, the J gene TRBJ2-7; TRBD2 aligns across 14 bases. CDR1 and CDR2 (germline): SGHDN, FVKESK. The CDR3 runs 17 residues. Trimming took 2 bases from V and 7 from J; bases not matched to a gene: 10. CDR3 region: CASSQQPGLAGVVEQYF. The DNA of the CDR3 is TGTGCCAGCAGCCAACAGCCGGGACTAGCGGGAGTAGTGGAGCAGTACTTC.

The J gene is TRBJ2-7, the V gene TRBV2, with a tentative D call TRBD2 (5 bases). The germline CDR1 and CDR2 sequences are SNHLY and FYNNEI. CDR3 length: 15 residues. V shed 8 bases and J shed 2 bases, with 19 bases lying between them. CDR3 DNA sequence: TGTGCCAGCCAGACAAACGGAGGCATTACCTACGAGCAGTACTTC. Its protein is CASQTNGGITYEQYF.

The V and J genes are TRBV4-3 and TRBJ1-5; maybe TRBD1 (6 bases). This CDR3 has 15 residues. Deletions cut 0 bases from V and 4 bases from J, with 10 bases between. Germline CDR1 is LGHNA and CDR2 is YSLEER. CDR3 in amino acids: CASSQDWGLNQPQHF. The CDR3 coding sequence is TGCGCCAGCAGCCAAGATTGGGGGCTAAATCAGCCCCAGCATTTT.

Written as DNA, the CDR3 is TGTGCCTGGAGTGAGGTCTCGACTTATAATTCACCCCTCCACTTT. This gives the protein CAWSEVSTYNSPLHF. V usage is TRBV30 and J usage is TRBJ1-6; D uncertain. The germline V gene has CDR1 GTSNPN and CDR2 SVGIG (reference sequence). The CDR3 is 15 residues long. The ends were cut back, 1 base at V and 4 bases at J, with 11 bases in the middle.

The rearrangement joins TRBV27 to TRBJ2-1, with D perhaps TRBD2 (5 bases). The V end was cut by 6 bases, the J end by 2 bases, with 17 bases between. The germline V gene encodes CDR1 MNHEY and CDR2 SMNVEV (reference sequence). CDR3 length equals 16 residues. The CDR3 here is CASRILGPPTYNEQFF. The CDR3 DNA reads TGTGCCAGCAGAATACTAGGGCCCCCGACCTACAATGAGCAGTTCTTC.

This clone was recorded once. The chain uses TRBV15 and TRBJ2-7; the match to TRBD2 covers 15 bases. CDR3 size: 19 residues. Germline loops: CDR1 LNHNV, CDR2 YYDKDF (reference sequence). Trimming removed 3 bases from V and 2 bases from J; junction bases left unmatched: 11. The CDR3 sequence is CATSSFPGLAGGPTYEQYF. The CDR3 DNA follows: TGTGCCACCAGCAGTTTCCCGGGACTAGCGGGAGGCCCCACCTACGAGCAGTACTTC.

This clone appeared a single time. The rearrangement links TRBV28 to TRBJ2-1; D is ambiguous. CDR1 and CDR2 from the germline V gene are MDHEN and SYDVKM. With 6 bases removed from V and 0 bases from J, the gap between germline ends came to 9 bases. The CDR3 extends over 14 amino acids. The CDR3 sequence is CASRTPYSYNEQFF. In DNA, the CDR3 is TGTGCCAGCAGAACACCTTACTCCTACAATGAGCAGTTCTTC.

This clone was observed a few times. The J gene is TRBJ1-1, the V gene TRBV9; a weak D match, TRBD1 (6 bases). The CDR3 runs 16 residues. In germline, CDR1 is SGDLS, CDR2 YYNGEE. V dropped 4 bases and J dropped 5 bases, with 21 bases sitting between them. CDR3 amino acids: CASSPQGRGVWTEAFF. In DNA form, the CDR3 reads TGTGCCAGCAGCCCCCAGGGGCGTGGGGTATGGACTGAAGCTTTCTTT.

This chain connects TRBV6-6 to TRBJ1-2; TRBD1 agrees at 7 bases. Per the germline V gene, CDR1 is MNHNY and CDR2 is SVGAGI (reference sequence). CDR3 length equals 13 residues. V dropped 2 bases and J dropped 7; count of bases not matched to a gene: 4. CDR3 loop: CASSYERQGGYTF. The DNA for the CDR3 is TGTGCCAGCAGTTACGAAAGACAGGGTGGCTACACCTTC.

The CDR3 DNA sequence: TGTGCCAGCAGCACGACAGGGAACACTGAAGCTTTCTTT. Translation gives CASSTTGNTEAFF. J is TRBJ1-1 and V is TRBV7-3; D may be TRBD1 (6 bases). Per germline, CDR1 SGHTA and CDR2 FQGTGA. The CDR3 length is 13 residues. Trimming cost V 5 bases and J 1 base, with 8 bases left between them.

CDR3 DNA: TGTGCCAGCAGCTATACACGGAACACTGAAGCTTTCTTT. Its translation: CASSYTRNTEAFF. The chain has TRBV7-3 and TRBJ1-1; D is unresolved. The CDR3 runs 13 residues. V was trimmed by 4 bases and J by 1 base, leaving 7 bases between them. Germline V lookup: CDR1 SGHTA, CDR2 FQGTGA.

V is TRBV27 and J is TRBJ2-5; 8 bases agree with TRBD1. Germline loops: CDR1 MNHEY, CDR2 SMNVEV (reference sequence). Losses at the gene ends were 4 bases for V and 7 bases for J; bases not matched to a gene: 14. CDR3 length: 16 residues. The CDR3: CASSSRQGAPPGTQYF. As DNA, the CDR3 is TGTGCCAGCAGTTCGCGTCAGGGGGCTCCTCCGGGGACCCAGTACTTC.

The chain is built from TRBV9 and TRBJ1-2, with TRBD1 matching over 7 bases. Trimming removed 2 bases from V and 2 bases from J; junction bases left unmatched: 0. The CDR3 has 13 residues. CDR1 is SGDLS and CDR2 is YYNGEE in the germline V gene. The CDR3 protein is CASSVDRNYGYTF. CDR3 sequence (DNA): TGTGCCAGCAGCGTGGACAGGAACTATGGCTACACCTTC. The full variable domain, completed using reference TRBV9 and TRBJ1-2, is DSGVTQTPKHLITATGQRVTLRCSPRSGDLSVYWYQQSLDQGLQFLIQYYNGEERAKGNILERFSAQQFPDLHSELNLSSLELGDSALYFCASSVDRNYGYTFGSGTRLTVV.

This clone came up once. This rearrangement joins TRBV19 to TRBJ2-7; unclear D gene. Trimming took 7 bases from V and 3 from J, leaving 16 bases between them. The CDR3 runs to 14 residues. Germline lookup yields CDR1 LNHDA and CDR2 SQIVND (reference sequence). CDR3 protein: CASTQDISFYEQYF. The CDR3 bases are TGTGCCAGTACCCAAGACATAAGCTTCTACGAGCAGTACTTC.

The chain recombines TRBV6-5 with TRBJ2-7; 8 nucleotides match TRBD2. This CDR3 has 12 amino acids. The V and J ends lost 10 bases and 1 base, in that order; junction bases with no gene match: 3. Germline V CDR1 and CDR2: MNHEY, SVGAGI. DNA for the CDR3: TGTGCCACCGGGAGGGGTTCCTACGAGCAGTACTTC. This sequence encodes CATGRGSYEQYF.

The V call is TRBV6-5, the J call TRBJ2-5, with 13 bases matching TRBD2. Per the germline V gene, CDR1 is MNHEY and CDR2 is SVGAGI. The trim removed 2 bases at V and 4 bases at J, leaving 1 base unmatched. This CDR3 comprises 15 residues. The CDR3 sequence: CASSYGLAGVETQYF. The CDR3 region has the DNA TGTGCCAGCAGTTACGGACTAGCGGGAGTAGAGACCCAGTACTTC.

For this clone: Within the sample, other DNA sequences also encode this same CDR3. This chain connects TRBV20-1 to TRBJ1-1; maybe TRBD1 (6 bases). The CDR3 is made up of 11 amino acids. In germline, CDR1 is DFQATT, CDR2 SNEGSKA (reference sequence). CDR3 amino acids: CSATGNTEAFF. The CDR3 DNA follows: TGCAGCGCGACAGGGAACACTGAAGCTTTCTTT.

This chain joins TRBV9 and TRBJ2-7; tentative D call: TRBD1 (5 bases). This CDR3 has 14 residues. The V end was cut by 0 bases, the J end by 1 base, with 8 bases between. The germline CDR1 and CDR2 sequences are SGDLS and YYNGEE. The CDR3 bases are TGTGCCAGCAGCGTAGAAACAGGTTCCTACGAGCAGTACTTC. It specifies CASSVETGSYEQYF.

This CDR3 is CASRDTGRTQYF. The CDR3 DNA sequence: TGTGCCAGCAGAGACACGGGGAGGACCCAGTACTTC. This chain uses TRBV27 with TRBJ2-5; possibly TRBD2 for D (5 bases). This CDR3 has 12 residues. The germline V gene has CDR1 MNHEY and CDR2 SMNVEV (reference sequence). The ends were cut back, 6 bases at V and 7 bases at J, with 12 bases in the middle.

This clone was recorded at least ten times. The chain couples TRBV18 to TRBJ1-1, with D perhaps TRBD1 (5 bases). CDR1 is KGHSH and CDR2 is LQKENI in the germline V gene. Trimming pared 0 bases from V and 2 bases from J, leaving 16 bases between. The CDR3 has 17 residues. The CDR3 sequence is CASSPPSGGRGNTEAFF. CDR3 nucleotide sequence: TGTGCCAGCTCACCACCGAGCGGGGGACGAGGTAACACTGAAGCTTTCTTT.

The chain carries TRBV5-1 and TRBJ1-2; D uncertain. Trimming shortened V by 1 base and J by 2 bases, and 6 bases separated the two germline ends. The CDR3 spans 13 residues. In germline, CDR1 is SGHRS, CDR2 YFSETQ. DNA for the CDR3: TGCGCCAGCAGCTTGTCACAGAACTATGGCTACACCTTC. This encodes CASSLSQNYGYTF.

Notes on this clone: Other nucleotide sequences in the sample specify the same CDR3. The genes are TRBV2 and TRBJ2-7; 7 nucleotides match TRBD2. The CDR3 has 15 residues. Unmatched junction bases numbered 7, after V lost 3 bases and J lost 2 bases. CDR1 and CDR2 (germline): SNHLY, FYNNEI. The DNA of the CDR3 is TGTGCCAGCAGTGAGGTCGGAGGGAGGGCCTACGAGCAGTACTTC. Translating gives CASSEVGGRAYEQYF.

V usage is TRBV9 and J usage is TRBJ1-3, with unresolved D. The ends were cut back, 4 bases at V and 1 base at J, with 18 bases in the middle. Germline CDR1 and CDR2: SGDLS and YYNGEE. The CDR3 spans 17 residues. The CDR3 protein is CASSSQRRDRSGNTIYF. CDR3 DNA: TGTGCCAGCAGCTCGCAGAGGAGGGATCGATCTGGAAACACCATATATTTT.

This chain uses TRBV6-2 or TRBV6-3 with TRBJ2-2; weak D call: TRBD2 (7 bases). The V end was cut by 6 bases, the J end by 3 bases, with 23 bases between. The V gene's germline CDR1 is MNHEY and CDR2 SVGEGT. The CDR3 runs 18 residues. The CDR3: CASSRPIWGGGDTGELFF. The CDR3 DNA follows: TGTGCCAGCAGCCGACCGATCTGGGGGGGCGGAGACACCGGGGAGCTGTTTTTT.